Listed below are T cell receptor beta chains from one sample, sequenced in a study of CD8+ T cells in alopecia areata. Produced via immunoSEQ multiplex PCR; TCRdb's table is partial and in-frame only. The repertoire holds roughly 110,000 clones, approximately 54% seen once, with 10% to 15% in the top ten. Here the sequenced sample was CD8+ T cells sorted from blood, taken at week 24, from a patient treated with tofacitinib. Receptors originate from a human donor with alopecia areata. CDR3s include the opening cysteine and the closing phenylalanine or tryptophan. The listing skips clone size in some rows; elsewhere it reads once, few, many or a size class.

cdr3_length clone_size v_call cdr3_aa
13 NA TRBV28 CASTRGQSYEQYF
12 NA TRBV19 CASSILGQPQHF
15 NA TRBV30 CAWSSSAETNYGYTF
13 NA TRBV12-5 CASGLDRIGTQYF
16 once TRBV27 CASSSNGGSYSYEQYF
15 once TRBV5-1 CASSSGTGVSNEQFF
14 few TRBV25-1 CASTRVRTPPPGFF
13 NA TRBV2 CAPGTGVGNTIYF
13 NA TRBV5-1 CASQEGPGYEQYF
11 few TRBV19 CASSVGNEQFF
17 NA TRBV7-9 CASSPGLAGAWSGEQYF
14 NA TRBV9 CASSARQGLTEAFF
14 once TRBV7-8 CASSLAKDHQPQHF
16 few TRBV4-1 CASSQGVTGPSRGYTF
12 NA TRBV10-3 CAISDSAYEQYF
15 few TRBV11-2 CASSLYGQGPYEQYF
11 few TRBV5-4 CASGTAYGYTF
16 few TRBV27 CASSLLGVGRMRGYTF
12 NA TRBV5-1 CASSLAEETQYF